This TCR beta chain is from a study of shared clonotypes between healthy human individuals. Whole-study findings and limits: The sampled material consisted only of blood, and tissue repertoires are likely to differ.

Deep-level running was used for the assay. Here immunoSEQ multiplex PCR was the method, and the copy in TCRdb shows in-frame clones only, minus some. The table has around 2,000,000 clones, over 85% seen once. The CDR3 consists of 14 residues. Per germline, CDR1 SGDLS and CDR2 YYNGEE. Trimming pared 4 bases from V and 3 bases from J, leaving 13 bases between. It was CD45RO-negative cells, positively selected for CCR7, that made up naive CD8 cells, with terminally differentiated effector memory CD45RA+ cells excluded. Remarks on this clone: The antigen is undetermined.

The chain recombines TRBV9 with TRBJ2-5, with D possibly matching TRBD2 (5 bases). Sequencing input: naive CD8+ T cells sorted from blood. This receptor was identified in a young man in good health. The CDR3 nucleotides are TGTGCCAGCAGCCCCCCAGAGAGGGAAGAGACCCAGTACTTC. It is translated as CASSPPEREETQYF.